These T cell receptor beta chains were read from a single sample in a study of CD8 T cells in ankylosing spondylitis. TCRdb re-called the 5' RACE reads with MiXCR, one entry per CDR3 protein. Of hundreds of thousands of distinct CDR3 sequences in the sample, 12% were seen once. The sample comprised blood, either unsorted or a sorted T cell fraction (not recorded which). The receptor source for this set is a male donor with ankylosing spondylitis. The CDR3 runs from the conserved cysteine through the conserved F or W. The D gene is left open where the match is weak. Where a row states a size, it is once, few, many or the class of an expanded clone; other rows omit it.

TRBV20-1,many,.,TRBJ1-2,TGCAGTGCTAGAGACCCCTTGCGGGATTCTAATGGCTACACCTTC,CSARDPLRDSNGYTF
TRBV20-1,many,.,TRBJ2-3,TGCAGTGCTAGAGATTCAATGGGTATAGATACGCAGTATTTT,CSARDSMGIDTQYF
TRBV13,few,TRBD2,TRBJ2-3,TGTGCCAGCAGCGCCGAGACTAGCGGGGATATCACAGATACGCAGTATTTT,CASSAETSGDITDTQYF
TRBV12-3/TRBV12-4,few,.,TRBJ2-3,TGTGCCAGCAGCCCACTCCGGGGGCGGCGGGGACCCACAGATACGCAGTATTTT,CASSPLRGRRGPTDTQYF
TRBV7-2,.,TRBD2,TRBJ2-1,TGTGCCAGCAGCCTGATGGGACTAGCAAGCGGTAATGAGCAGTTCTTC,CASSLMGLASGNEQFF
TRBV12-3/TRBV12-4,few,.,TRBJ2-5,TGTGCCAGCAGCCTGGGGCTTCGAAGGTCATTGGAGACCCAGTACTTC,CASSLGLRRSLETQYF
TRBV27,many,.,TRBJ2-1,TGTGCCACCTCTAGACCCTCCTACAATGAGCAGTTCTTC,CATSRPSYNEQFF
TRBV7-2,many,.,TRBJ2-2,TGTGCCAGCAGCTGGGGAGGAGGGACCGGGGAGCTGTTTTTT,CASSWGGGTGELFF
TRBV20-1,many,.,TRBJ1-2,TGCAGTGCTAGCGTCCAGGGTAACTATGGCTACACCTTC,CSASVQGNYGYTF
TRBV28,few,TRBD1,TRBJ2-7,TGTGCCAGCAGCGACAGGGGTCCTATCTACGAGCAGTACTTC,CASSDRGPIYEQYF
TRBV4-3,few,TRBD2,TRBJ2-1,TGCGCCAGCAGCCAAGGCAGGGACTACTTTTACAATGAGCAGTTCTTC,CASSQGRDYFYNEQFF